The 29 T cell receptor beta chains below were found in one sample sequenced in a study of blood T cells in healthy people across ages. A second PCR, run for about 6 to 12 cycles, used a sample-barcoded 5' primer plus a J-beta primer mix. One entry per CDR3 protein, called by TCRdb with MiXCR from the 5' RACE reads. The sample consists of more than 450,000 distinct CDR3 sequences, about 29% of them appearing once. This sample was shared with a second study, whose subject was T cells of mothers and their children.

The sequencing input was blood. The receptors derive from a boy aged 2-15 years in good health.

The genes are TRBV7-9 and TRBJ2-5; D ambiguous. The CDR3 runs 14 residues. The V gene's germline CDR1 is SEHNR and CDR2 FQNEAQ (reference sequence). Trimming took 2 bases from V and 4 from J, leaving 11 bases between them. CDR3 in amino acids: CASSLPSERETQYF. DNA for the CDR3: TGTGCCAGCAGCTTACCGAGTGAGCGAGAGACCCAGTACTTC.

The rearrangement joins TRBV7-8 to TRBJ2-2, with a possible D match to TRBD1 (5 bases). V lost 5 bases to trimming and J lost 1 base, with 8 bases between them. CDR1 SGHVS and CDR2 FQNEAQ come from the germline V gene. The CDR3 loop spans 14 amino acids. CDR3 region: CASSLTVNTGELFF. CDR3 DNA sequence: TGTGCCAGCAGCCTGACAGTGAACACCGGGGAGCTGTTTTTT.

This clonotype was seen a few times. This sequence joins TRBV20-1 and TRBJ2-1; 7 bases are a match to TRBD2. In germline, CDR1 is DFQATT, CDR2 SNEGSKA (reference sequence). This CDR3 is built from 15 residues. V trimming: 0 bases; J trimming: 4 bases; junction bases outside the gene matches: 6. This CDR3 reads CSARDATSRYNEQFF. CDR3 coding DNA: TGCAGTGCTAGAGACGCGACTAGCAGGTACAATGAGCAGTTCTTC.

The chain couples TRBV20-1 to TRBJ1-1; D perhaps matches TRBD1 (6 bases). Trimming took 3 bases from V and 6 from J, leaving 26 bases between them. CDR3 length: 17 residues. In germline, CDR1 is DFQATT, CDR2 SNEGSKA (reference sequence). CDR3 protein: CSASALPLNRVGAEAFF. DNA for the CDR3: TGCAGTGCTAGCGCGCTCCCACTCAACAGGGTGGGCGCTGAAGCTTTCTTT.

This chain uses TRBV29-1 with TRBJ1-2; D is uncertain. This CDR3 is 14 amino acids long. V dropped 0 bases and J dropped 7 bases, with 15 bases sitting between them. Germline V gene data show CDR1 as SQVTM and CDR2 as ANQGSEA. This CDR3 is CSVEDLHNWGGYTF. The CDR3 DNA reads as TGCAGCGTTGAAGATCTGCACAATTGGGGTGGCTACACCTTC. Filled out from reference TRBV29-1 and TRBJ1-2, the complete variable domain reads SAVISQKPSRDICQRGTSLTIQCQVDSQVTMMFWYRQQPGQSLTLIATANQGSEATYESGFVIDKFPISRPNLTFSTLTVSNMSPEDSSIYLCSVEDLHNWGGYTFGSGTRLTVV.

The sample holds a few counts of this clonotype. The chain has TRBV29-1 and TRBJ1-2; 7 bases are shared with TRBD1. The CDR3 has 14 residues. From germline, CDR1 is SQVTM and CDR2 ANQGSEA. The ends lost 2 bases at V and 8 bases at J; junction bases unmatched: 11. The chain's CDR3 is CSVEPQQGLGGYTF. The CDR3 nucleotides are TGCAGCGTTGAACCTCAACAGGGGTTGGGGGGCTACACCTTC.

V and J are TRBV28 and TRBJ2-7; D unresolved. Deletions cut 2 bases from V and 3 bases from J, with 11 bases between. The length of the CDR3 is 14 residues. In germline, CDR1 is MDHEN, CDR2 SYDVKM. CDR3 DNA sequence: TGTGCCAGCAGTTTACGTGGACGGTTCTACGAGCAGTACTTC. It codes for CASSLRGRFYEQYF.

This chain connects TRBV6-5 to TRBJ2-5; tentative D call: TRBD1 (5 bases). This CDR3 is 14 amino acids long. Germline V gene sequence: CDR1 MNHEY, CDR2 SVGAGI. Trimming removed 6 bases at V and 3 bases at J, with 14 bases between. CDR3 DNA sequence: TGTGCCAGCAGCCCTCTGACAGACAAAGAGACCCAGTACTTC. Its protein is CASSPLTDKETQYF.

The chain links TRBV2 to TRBJ2-3; 9 bases match TRBD1. Germline V gene sequence: CDR1 SNHLY, CDR2 FYNNEI. The CDR3 consists of 18 residues. J lost 5 bases, V lost 6 bases, and 18 bases had no gene match. CDR3 bases: TGTGCCAGCAGCCATCGCAATACCGACAGGGGGATTTTAGATACGCAGTATTTT. It translates to CASSHRNTDRGILDTQYF.

This chain joins TRBV27 and TRBJ2-6; D not certain. There are 15 residues in the CDR3. Germline assignment: CDR1 MNHEY and CDR2 SMNVEV (reference sequence). V gave up 0 bases and J gave up 0 bases, with 3 bases separating them. The CDR3 nucleotides are TGTGCCAGCAGTTTATCTTTCTCTGGGGCCAACGTCCTGACTTTC. This sequence encodes CASSLSFSGANVLTF. The variable domain in full, completed from reference TRBV27 and TRBJ2-6, reads EAQVTQNPRYLITVTGKKLTVTCSQNMNHEYMSWYRQDPGLGLRQIYYSMNVEVTDKGDVPEGYKVSRKEKRNFPLILESPSPNQTSLYFCASSLSFSGANVLTFGAGSRLTVL.

The table lists this clonotype with a few counts. This chain joins TRBV27 and TRBJ2-5; 10 bases match TRBD2. The J call may be faulty, since TRBJ2-7 better matches the DNA end. This CDR3 region has 16 residues. In germline, CDR1 is MNHEY, CDR2 SMNVEV (reference sequence). The CDR3 coding sequence is TGTGCCAGCAGTTTTACTAGCGGGGTCCGCTCCTACGAGCAGTACTTC. Encoded protein: CASSFTSGVRSYEQYF.

Note on this clonotype: A read error may account for a junction end that differs from germline. This chain joins TRBV7-9 and TRBJ2-4; D remains unclear. CDR3 size: 13 residues. Germline lookup yields CDR1 SEHNR and CDR2 FQNEAQ (reference sequence). This chain's CDR3 is CASSPEAKDIQYF. The CDR3 nucleotides read TGTGCCAGCAGCCCGGAAGCCAAAGACATTCAGTACTTC. Based on the CDR3 plus reference TRBV7-9 and TRBJ2-4, the full variable domain is DTGVSQNPRHKITKRGQNVTFRCDPISEHNRLYWYRQTLGQGPEFLTYFQNEAQLEKSRLLSDRFSAERPKGSFSTLEIQRTEQGDSAMYLCASSPEAKDIQYFGAGTRLSVL.

This chain joins TRBV4-2 and TRBJ2-2; unclear D gene. CDR3 size: 14 residues. Germline CDR1 and CDR2: LGHNA and YNFKEQ. V was shortened by 0 bases and J by 4 bases, with 6 bases between the two germline ends. Here the CDR3 reads CASSQDPRTGELFF. The CDR3 DNA follows: TGTGCCAGCAGCCAAGATCCACGCACCGGGGAGCTGTTTTTT.

This chain links TRBV24-1 with TRBJ2-5; 12 bases fit TRBD2. Trimming took 3 bases from V and 2 from J; bases not matched to a gene: 3. Germline loops: CDR1 KGHDR, CDR2 SFDVKD. CDR3 length: 16 amino acids. CDR3 sequence reads: CATSDPTSGGQETQYF. As DNA, the CDR3 is TGTGCCACCAGTGATCCGACTAGCGGGGGACAAGAGACCCAGTACTTC.

The sample holds a few counts of this clonotype. The chain uses TRBV20-1 and TRBJ2-7, with D possibly being TRBD1 (6 bases). V was shortened by 1 base and J by 2 bases, with 15 bases between the two germline ends. The CDR3 loop spans 15 amino acids. From germline, CDR1 is DFQATT and CDR2 SNEGSKA (reference sequence). The CDR3 protein is CSARGGQRSPYEQYF. Written as DNA, the CDR3 is TGCAGTGCTAGAGGCGGACAGAGGTCCCCCTACGAGCAGTACTTC.

This clonotype was counted only a few times. The rearrangement uses TRBV7-3 and TRBJ1-1; D remains unclear. This CDR3 region has 13 residues. From germline, CDR1 is SGHTA and CDR2 FQGTGA. Trimming shortened V by 3 bases and J by 2 bases, and 7 bases separated the two germline ends. In nucleotides, the CDR3 is TGTGCCAGCAGCTTGCAGCGAAACACTGAAGCTTTCTTT. Its protein product is CASSLQRNTEAFF.

The J gene is TRBJ2-5, the V gene TRBV20-1, with D unclear. The CDR3 extends over 12 amino acids. Trimming cost V 3 bases and J 1 base, with 6 bases left between them. Germline CDR1 is DFQATT and CDR2 is SNEGSKA (reference sequence). CDR3 sequence reads: CSARPTQETQYF. The CDR3 DNA is TGCAGTGCTAGGCCCACCCAAGAGACCCAGTACTTC.

The chain combines TRBV19 with TRBJ2-2, with TRBD1 identical over 10 bases. The junction had 7 bases not matched to a gene; V was cut back by 10 bases and J by 5 bases. The germline CDR1 and CDR2 sequences are LNHDA and SQIVND (reference sequence). The CDR3 is 14 amino acids. In nucleotides, the CDR3 is TGTGCCACCCGGCGGACAGGGGGGACCGGGGAGCTGTTTTTT. Translating it yields CATRRTGGTGELFF.

The rearrangement links TRBV20-1 to TRBJ2-3, with D maybe TRBD2 (6 bases). CDR3 length: 17 amino acids. Germline assignment: CDR1 DFQATT and CDR2 SNEGSKA (reference sequence). Trimming took off 5 bases at V and 0 bases at J, with 21 bases between the two ends. The CDR3 bases are TGCAGTGCTCCGGCGCGCGGGAAACATTCTAGCACAGATACGCAGTATTTT. The encoded protein is CSAPARGKHSSTDTQYF.

The genes are TRBV9 and TRBJ2-1, with a tentative D call TRBD1 (5 bases). The ends were cut back, 0 bases at V and 5 bases at J, with 12 bases in the middle. CDR1 is SGDLS, CDR2 YYNGEE, per germline. The length of the CDR3 is 15 residues. CDR3 sequence: CASSVGGGSHNEQFF. CDR3 nucleotide sequence: TGTGCCAGCAGCGTAGGGGGCGGAAGCCACAATGAGCAGTTCTTC.

CDR3 in amino acids: CASSLADSTYNEQFF. The CDR3 DNA is TGTGCCAGCAGCTTGGCGGACTCGACCTACAATGAGCAGTTCTTC. This sequence joins TRBV7-6 and TRBJ2-1, with D perhaps TRBD2 (5 bases). V was trimmed by 3 bases and J by 2 bases, leaving 11 bases between them. Germline V gives CDR1 SGHVS, CDR2 FNYEAQ. CDR3 length equals 15 residues. The full variable domain, its missing parts supplied by reference TRBV7-6 and TRBJ2-1, is GAGVSQSPRYKVTKRGQDVALRCDPISGHVSLYWYRQALGQGPEFLTYFNYEAQQDKSGLPNDRFSAERPEGSISTLTIQRTEQRDSAMYRCASSLADSTYNEQFFGPGTRLTVL.

This clonotype was seen only a few times. The chain carries TRBV12-3 or TRBV12-4 and TRBJ2-6; D remains unclear. V was shortened by 5 bases and J by 8 bases, with 4 bases between the two germline ends. The CDR3 extends over 11 amino acids. The CDR3 is CASSPSNVLTF. The DNA for the CDR3 is TGTGCCAGCAGTCCCTCCAACGTCCTGACTTTC.

The chain couples TRBV7-2 to TRBJ1-4; the match to TRBD1 covers 7 bases. The CDR3 loop spans 14 amino acids. J lost 7 bases, V lost 5 bases, and 7 bases had no gene match. Germline lookup yields CDR1 SGHTA and CDR2 FQGNSA. The CDR3 nucleotides are TGTGCCAGCAGCCCTTCTTGGACAGGTGAAAAACTGTTTTTT. As protein: CASSPSWTGEKLFF.

The V call is TRBV20-1, the J call TRBJ2-3; D remains ambiguous. CDR1 DFQATT and CDR2 SNEGSKA come from the germline V gene (reference sequence). The germline V and J ends were trimmed by 6 bases and 6 bases, with 10 bases remaining between them. The CDR3 extends over 11 amino acids. The CDR3 spells CSAPLGDTQYF. CDR3 coding DNA: TGCAGTGCCCCGCTAGGGGATACGCAGTATTTT.

This clonotype was counted only a few times. The chain uses TRBV18 and TRBJ2-2; tentatively, D is TRBD2 (6 bases). The CDR3 covers 16 residues. Trimming took off 2 bases at V and 2 bases at J, with 12 bases between the two ends. The germline V gene has CDR1 KGHSH and CDR2 LQKENI. This CDR3 is CASSPEGTHNTGELFF. DNA of the CDR3: TGTGCCAGCTCACCAGAAGGGACTCATAACACCGGGGAGCTGTTTTTT.

This chain uses TRBV20-1 with TRBJ2-3, with TRBD2 as a possible D gene (6 bases). Germline lookup yields CDR1 DFQATT and CDR2 SNEGSKA (reference sequence). V lost 2 bases and J 6 bases, leaving 21 bases between the germline ends. This CDR3 spans 16 amino acids. The CDR3: CSARPILAPLGDTQYF. In DNA, the CDR3 is TGCAGTGCTAGACCGATCCTAGCGCCGCTCGGGGATACGCAGTATTTT.

The chain recombines TRBV25-1 with TRBJ2-7; 9 bases map to TRBD2. Germline trimming cut 4 bases from V and 0 bases from J; bases unmatched to any gene: 7. Germline V gives CDR1 MGHDK, CDR2 SYGVNS. The CDR3 runs 16 residues. CDR3 DNA: TGTGCCAGCAGTGTCTCAGGGACTAGCACCTCCTACGAGCAGTACTTC. This gives the protein CASSVSGTSTSYEQYF.

The chain is built from TRBV10-3 and TRBJ1-5; 7 bases agree with TRBD1. V was pared by 2 bases and J by 0 bases, with 4 bases of the junction left unmatched. The germline V gene encodes CDR1 ENHRY and CDR2 SYGVKD. This CDR3 spans 16 amino acids. CDR3 in amino acids: CAISEGTADSNQPQHF. CDR3 DNA: TGTGCCATCAGTGAGGGGACAGCGGATAGCAATCAGCCCCAGCATTTT.

The chain employs TRBV29-1 and TRBJ1-2, with unresolved D. In germline, CDR1 is SQVTM, CDR2 ANQGSEA. The CDR3 contains 14 residues. Trimming shortened V by 2 bases and J by 0 bases, and 10 bases separated the two germline ends. The CDR3 DNA reads as TGCAGCGTTGAAAAGCCCGACGCTAACTATGGCTACACCTTC. Amino acids: CSVEKPDANYGYTF.